The present T cell receptor beta chain was sequenced within a study of blood T cell repertoires in COVID-19. Overall study: PBMCs, B-cell-depleted T cells, or T cells were the source of the cDNA or gDNA that made up the material.

The data were produced by immunoSEQ multiplex PCR, yet TCRdb's version contains in-frame clones alone and is incomplete. The data show just under 95,000 clones, 80% seen once. Sequencing used peripheral blood. This receptor was identified in a human donor in a cohort sampled during active COVID-19.

CDR3 loop: CASSEQQPNTEAFF. The CDR3 DNA sequence: TGTGCCAGCAGTGAACAACAACCGAACACTGAAGCTTTCTTT. V usage is TRBV25-1 and J usage is TRBJ1-1; no definite D call. CDR1 is MGHDK and CDR2 is SYGVNS in the germline V gene. V dropped 2 bases and J dropped 1 base, with 8 bases sitting between them. The CDR3 is made up of 14 amino acids.